The entry that follows covers one T cell receptor (beta chain) sequence. The antigen is unknown. An end of the junction does not agree with germline; a read error may underlie this. The sample comes from a study of cytomegalovirus exposure and HLA in healthy donors. Vbeta (60) and Jbeta (13) primers were used in the PCR. Clones were sequenced by immunoSEQ multiplex PCR, and TCRdb holds only the in-frame ones, with some missing. The table records just over 85,000 clones, roughly three quarters of them present only once. The V gene's germline CDR1 is LNHDA and CDR2 SQIVND (reference sequence). This CDR3 comprises 15 residues. The study, taken as a whole, reports: Three chains linked to CMV were shown in vitro to be specific for CMV antigens.

This sequence originates from a man aged 35 to 55 in good health and CMV-seronegative. The rearrangement uses TRBV19 and TRBJ1-2, with 11 bases that match TRBD1. Sequencing was performed on PBMCs. The CDR3 is CASSTLGQGGYGYPF. CDR3 in DNA: TGTGCCAGTAGTACCCTGGGACAGGGGGGCTATGGCTACCCCTTC.